This T cell receptor beta chain was sequenced during a study of blood T cells in healthy people across ages. Study-wide findings and caveats: Strong correlation existed between TCR beta diversity and naive T cell percentage.

This clonotype was picked up a small number of times. Its cognate antigen is unknown. CDR3 length: 15 residues. Trimming removed 3 bases at V and 8 bases at J, with 20 bases between. Germline CDR1 and CDR2: SGHRS and YFSETQ. Then a second PCR, running roughly 7 to 11 cycles, was carried out with a sample-barcoded 5' primer and a J-beta primer mix. MiXCR, applied by TCRdb to the 5' RACE reads, yields one record per CDR3 protein. The sample contains over 1.5 million distinct CDR3 sequences, around 48% of which appear only once. The J gene is TRBJ1-2, the V gene TRBV5-1; weak D call: TRBD1 (6 bases). This receptor was identified in a woman in her 40s in good health. The sequenced material came from blood. The CDR3 nucleotides read TGCGCCAGCAGCTGGACCCAGGGGCCCGCGGGCGGCTACACCTTC. Its translation: CASSWTQGPAGGYTF.